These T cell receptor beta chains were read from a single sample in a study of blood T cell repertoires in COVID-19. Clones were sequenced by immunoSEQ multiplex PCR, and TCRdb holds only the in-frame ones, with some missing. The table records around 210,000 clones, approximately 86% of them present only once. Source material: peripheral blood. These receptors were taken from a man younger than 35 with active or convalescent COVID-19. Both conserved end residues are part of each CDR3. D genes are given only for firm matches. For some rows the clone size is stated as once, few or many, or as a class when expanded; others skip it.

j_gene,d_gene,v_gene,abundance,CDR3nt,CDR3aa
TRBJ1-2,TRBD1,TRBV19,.,TGTGCCAGTACCATATGGGGACAGGGAAGATCCAGAGACGTTAACTATGGCTACACCTTC,CASTIWGQGRSRDVNYGYTF
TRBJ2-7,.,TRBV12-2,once,TGTGCAAGTCGCTTAGCGCGGCGTCTCCACGAGCAGTACTTC,CASRLARRLHEQYF
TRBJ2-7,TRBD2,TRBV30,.,TGTGCCTGGAGTGTACTCCCGGGACTAGTCTACGAGCAGTACTTC,CAWSVLPGLVYEQYF
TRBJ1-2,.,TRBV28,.,TGTGCCAGCAGATACGACAGGACCAACTATGGCTACACCTTC,CASRYDRTNYGYTF
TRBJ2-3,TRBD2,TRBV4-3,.,TGCGCCAGCAGTCTAAAGGCCCCCTGGGAGACTAGCGGGAAGCCCACAGATACGCAGTATTTT,CASSLKAPWETSGKPTDTQYF
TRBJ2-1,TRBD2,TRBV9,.,TGTGCCAGCGGTCCCAGCCAGACTAGCGGGAACCCGGATGAGCAGTTCTTC,CASGPSQTSGNPDEQFF
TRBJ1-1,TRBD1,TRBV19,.,TGTGCCAGTAGTGGGACAGGGCTTATGAACACTGAAGCTTTCTTT,CASSGTGLMNTEAFF
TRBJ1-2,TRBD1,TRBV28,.,TGTGCCAGCAGTTCAAGGGGGCTGTATCCTGGCTACACCTTC,CASSSRGLYPGYTF
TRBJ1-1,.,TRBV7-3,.,TGTGCCAGCAGCGCCGGGTCAGGGCGGACTGAAGCTTTCTTT,CASSAGSGRTEAFF
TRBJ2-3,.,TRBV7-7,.,TGTGCTAGCAGCTTAATCGCCGGGGGAACAGATACGCAGTATTTT,CASSLIAGGTDTQYF
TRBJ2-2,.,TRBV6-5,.,TGTGCCAGCAGTTACTCGACAGGGGAGCTGTTTTTT,CASSYSTGELFF
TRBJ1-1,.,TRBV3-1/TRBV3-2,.,TGTGCCAGCAGCCAAGCCCCCAGGGTGGCTGAAGCTTTCTTT,CASSQAPRVAEAFF
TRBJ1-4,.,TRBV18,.,TGTGCCAGCTCACCGAGCGTGAGCAATGAAAAACTGTTTTTT,CASSPSVSNEKLFF
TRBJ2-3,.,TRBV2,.,TGTGCCAGCAGTGGCGGTCTTAGCACAGATACGCAGTATTTT,CASSGGLSTDTQYF
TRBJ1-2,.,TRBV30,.,TGTGCCTGGAAAGGACTTAACTATGGCTACACCTTC,CAWKGLNYGYTF
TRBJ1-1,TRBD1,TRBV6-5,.,TGTGCCAGCAGCCACAGGGGGCCTGAAGCTTTCTTT,CASSHRGPEAFF
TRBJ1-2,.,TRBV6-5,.,TGTGCCAGCAGTTCACCACTGCACTATGGCTACACCTTC,CASSSPLHYGYTF
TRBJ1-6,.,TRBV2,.,TGTGCCAGCAGTGACAGGGCCAGCTCCTATAATTCACCCCTCCACTTT,CASSDRASSYNSPLHF
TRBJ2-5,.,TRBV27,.,TGTGCCAGCAGTTTAGAAACAGGGAAGACCCAGTACTTC,CASSLETGKTQYF
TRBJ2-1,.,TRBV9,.,TGTGCCAGCAGCAGATCCCATAGCGGCAGCTCCTACAATGAGCAGTTCTTC,CASSRSHSGSSYNEQFF
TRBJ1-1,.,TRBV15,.,TGTGCGGCCGGGGGGGTTACTGAAGCTTTCTTT,CAAGGVTEAFF
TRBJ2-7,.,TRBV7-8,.,TGTGCCAGCAGCCGCGAGGTCCAGTACGAGCAGTACTTC,CASSREVQYEQYF
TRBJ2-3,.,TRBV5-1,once,TGCGCCAGCAGCTCTGTGGCCGGGACAAGCACAGATACGCAGTATTTT,CASSSVAGTSTDTQYF
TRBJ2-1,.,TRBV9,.,TGTGCCAGCAGCGTAGCTATTGGGTTTGCTAGCGAGAATAATGAGCAGTTCTTC,CASSVAIGFASENNEQFF
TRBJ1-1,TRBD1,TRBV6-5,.,TGTGCCAGCAGTTACTCGCGCATACAGGGGACTGAAGCTTTCTTT,CASSYSRIQGTEAFF
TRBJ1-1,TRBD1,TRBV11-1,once,TGTGCCAGCAGTTGGGACAGCTTGAACACTGAAGCTTTCTTT,CASSWDSLNTEAFF
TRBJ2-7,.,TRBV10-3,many,TGTGCCATCAGTGACCAATGGGGCTCGGAGCAGTACTTC,CAISDQWGSEQYF
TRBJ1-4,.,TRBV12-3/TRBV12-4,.,TGTGCCAGCAGTTTCAAAGTCGGGGAAAAACTGTTTTTT,CASSFKVGEKLFF
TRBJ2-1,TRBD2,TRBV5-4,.,TGTGCCAGCAGCTTGGCGGGACTAGCGGGAGGAAATGAGCAGTTCTTC,CASSLAGLAGGNEQFF
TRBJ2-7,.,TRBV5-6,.,TGTGCCAGCAGAAAACAGGGTTTCTCGGAGCAGTACTTC,CASRKQGFSEQYF
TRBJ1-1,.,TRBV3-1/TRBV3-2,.,TGTGCCAGCAGCCAAGAGAGGAAACAGAACACTGAAGCTTTCTTT,CASSQERKQNTEAFF
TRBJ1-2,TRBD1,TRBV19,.,TGTGCCAGTAGTCGGGACAGGGGTCGAAACTATGGCTACACCTTC,CASSRDRGRNYGYTF
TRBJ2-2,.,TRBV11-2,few,TGTGCCAGCAGCTTTGAACAGACCAACACCGGGGAGCTGTTTTTT,CASSFEQTNTGELFF
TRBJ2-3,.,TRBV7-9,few,TGTGCCAGCAGCTTTGGGCTGGACTACACAGATACGCAGTATTTT,CASSFGLDYTDTQYF
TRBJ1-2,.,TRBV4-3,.,TGCGCCAGCAGCCAAGACCTAGAATATGGCTACACCTTC,CASSQDLEYGYTF
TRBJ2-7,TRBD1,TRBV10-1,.,TGCGCCAGCAGTGGGGACAGTTTCGACGAGCAGTACTTC,CASSGDSFDEQYF
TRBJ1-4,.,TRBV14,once,TGTGCCAGCAGCCAATGGGTAAGACAAGTTGAAAAACTGTTTTTT,CASSQWVRQVEKLFF
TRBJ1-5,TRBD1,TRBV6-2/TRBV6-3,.,TGTGCCAGCAGTTACTTCAGGGGGCGCCATCAGCCCCAGCATTTT,CASSYFRGRHQPQHF
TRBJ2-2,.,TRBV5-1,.,TGCGCCAGCAGCTTCTACAACCCAGGACTGGCGAACCGGGAGCTGTTTTTT,CASSFYNPGLANRELFF
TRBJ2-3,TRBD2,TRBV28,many,TGTGCCAGCAGCATGACTAGCACCGGCACAGATACGCAGTATTTT,CASSMTSTGTDTQYF
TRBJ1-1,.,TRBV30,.,TGTGCCTGGAGTGCACTCTCAAGCTTCAGGGAAGCTTTCTTT,CAWSALSSFREAFF
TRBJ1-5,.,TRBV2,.,TGTGCCAGCAACCGGGAGGGCAATCAGCCCCAGCATTTT,CASNREGNQPQHF
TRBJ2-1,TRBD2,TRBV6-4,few,TGTGCCAGCAGTGAAGGGACTAGCGGGGGCAATGAGCAGTTCTTC,CASSEGTSGGNEQFF
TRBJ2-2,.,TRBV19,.,TGTGCCAGTAGTATAGGGGGGCCCGGGGAGCTGTTTTTT,CASSIGGPGELFF
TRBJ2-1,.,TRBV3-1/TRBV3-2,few,TGTGCCAGCAGCCAAGCTGTGATGGCGGGGGAGCAGTTCTTC,CASSQAVMAGEQFF
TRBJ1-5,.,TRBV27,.,TGTGCCAGCGGACACTATTATCAGCCCCAGCATTTT,CASGHYYQPQHF
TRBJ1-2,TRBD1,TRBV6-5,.,TGTGCCAGCAGTTACTCGATCGGACAGGGGACCTATGGCTACACCTTC,CASSYSIGQGTYGYTF